The next 21 T cell receptor beta chains were all read from a single sample in a study of shared clonotypes between healthy human individuals. TCRdb's table, derived via immunoSEQ multiplex PCR, lists solely in-frame clones and lacks some. The sample consists of roughly 2,300,000 clones, 92% of them appearing once. Input material: naive CD4+ T cells from PBMCs. Subset reported: CD45RA+ positively selected. These receptors originate from a man younger than 35 in good health. Some clones in this sample may be carry-over from other donors' samples.

This chain connects TRBV15 to TRBJ1-2; no clear D. CDR1 LNHNV and CDR2 YYDKDF come from the germline V gene (reference sequence). V lost 0 bases and J 6 bases, leaving 8 bases between the germline ends. This CDR3 is built from 13 residues. CDR3 in amino acids: CATSRDRVDGYTF. CDR3 bases: TGTGCCACCAGCAGAGATCGGGTGGATGGCTACACCTTC.

The rearrangement joins TRBV7-9 to TRBJ1-1; 7 positions agree with TRBD1. This CDR3 comprises 15 residues. Germline CDR1 reads SEHNR; CDR2 reads FQNEAQ (reference sequence). Losses at the gene ends were 4 bases for V and 1 base for J; bases not matched to a gene: 6. CDR3 sequence: CASSSPGQKNTEAFF. The DNA of the CDR3 is TGTGCCAGCAGCTCCCCGGGACAGAAGAACACTGAAGCTTTCTTT.

Details on this clone: This same CDR3 is encoded by further DNA sequences in the sample. V and J are TRBV28 and TRBJ1-3, with D possibly being TRBD1 (5 bases). Deletions cut 2 bases from V and 0 bases from J, with 8 bases between. Germline lookup yields CDR1 MDHEN and CDR2 SYDVKM. The CDR3 covers 15 residues. DNA of the CDR3: TGTGCCAGCAGTTTAGCGGGGACCTCTGGAAACACCATATATTTT. Amino acids: CASSLAGTSGNTIYF.

In its sample, this clone was seen once. V gene TRBV29-1 combines with J gene TRBJ2-7; D is possibly TRBD1 or TRBD2 (5 bases each). V lost 4 bases and J 6 bases, leaving 13 bases between the germline ends. CDR3 length: 12 residues. Germline V gene sequence: CDR1 SQVTM, CDR2 ANQGSEA. The CDR3 bases are TGCAGCGTTGGGGGGTGGGTAGTCGAGCAGTACTTC. Its translation: CSVGGWVVEQYF.

The chain is built from TRBV5-1 and TRBJ2-7; 7 positions agree with TRBD2. CDR1 and CDR2 (germline): SGHRS, YFSETQ. This CDR3 contains 14 residues. V was clipped by 4 bases and J by 1 base; unmatched bases: 5. The CDR3 loop is CASSRSGTSYEQYF. The CDR3 coding sequence is TGCGCCAGCAGCCGGAGCGGGACGTCCTACGAGCAGTACTTC.

As regards this clone: Other DNA variants within this sample encode the same CDR3. V and J are TRBV28 and TRBJ2-3; TRBD2 matches 8 bases. The CDR3 consists of 15 residues. With V trimmed by 2 bases and J by 1 base, 2 bases remained unmatched. Germline CDR1 is MDHEN and CDR2 is SYDVKM. CDR3 DNA: TGTGCCAGCAGTTTAAGCGGGAGCCGCACAGATACGCAGTATTTT. This codes for CASSLSGSRTDTQYF.

This chain uses TRBV25-1 with TRBJ2-2; D is possibly TRBD1 or TRBD2 (6 bases each). There are 16 residues in the CDR3. CDR1 MGHDK and CDR2 SYGVNS come from the germline V gene. V was cut by 1 base and J by 0 bases, with 9 bases left in between. CDR3 nucleotides: TGTGCCAGCAGTGAATCGGGGGCGCCGAACACCGGGGAGCTGTTTTTT. Translation: CASSESGAPNTGELFF.

The chain employs TRBV18 and TRBJ2-7, with D uncertain. This CDR3 is 13 amino acids long. V lost 1 base and J 7 bases, leaving 11 bases between the germline ends. The germline gives CDR1 KGHSH, CDR2 LQKENI. DNA for the CDR3: TGTGCCAGCTCACCACGTCCTTCTACGGAGCAGTACTTC. It translates to CASSPRPSTEQYF.

This chain uses TRBV11-2 with TRBJ2-2; 11 bases map to TRBD2. CDR3 length equals 17 residues. The germline gives CDR1 SGHAT, CDR2 FQNNGV. With V trimmed by 1 base and J by 3 bases, 4 bases remained unmatched. This CDR3 reads CASSLGALAGDTGELFF. The CDR3 DNA reads as TGTGCCAGCAGCTTAGGTGCACTAGCGGGGGACACCGGGGAGCTGTTTTTT.

This chain uses TRBV9 with TRBJ2-3; 7 positions match TRBD1. The CDR3 contains 13 residues. Trimming removed 4 bases from V and 11 bases from J; junction bases left unmatched: 10. Germline lookup yields CDR1 SGDLS and CDR2 YYNGEE. This CDR3 reads CASSSADRSMQYF. CDR3 DNA: TGTGCCAGCAGCTCCGCGGACAGGAGCATGCAGTATTTT.

CDR3 nucleotide sequence: TGTGCCAGCAGTTACCGTCGGGGGGACTACGAGACCCAGTACTTC. This translates into CASSYRRGDYETQYF. The rearrangement links TRBV6-5 to TRBJ2-5, with 7 bases aligning to TRBD2. CDR3 length equals 15 residues. Germline trimming cut 2 bases from V and 5 bases from J; bases unmatched to any gene: 8. The germline V gene encodes CDR1 MNHEY and CDR2 SVGAGI.

The genes are TRBV5-1 and TRBJ2-7, with 8 bases matching TRBD2. Germline V gene data show CDR1 as SGHRS and CDR2 as YFSETQ. J lost 2 bases, V lost 4 bases, and 8 bases had no gene match. The CDR3 covers 15 residues. The CDR3 bases are TGCGCCAGCAGCCCCGGGGGGGCGAGGCCCTACGAGCAGTACTTC. Translating gives CASSPGGARPYEQYF.

This clone was seen only once. This chain connects TRBV7-2 to TRBJ2-7, with D possibly TRBD2 on 6 matching bases. This CDR3 is built from 15 residues. Germline loops: CDR1 SGHTA, CDR2 FQGNSA. The V and J ends lost 4 bases and 0 bases respectively, with 13 bases between them. CDR3 in amino acids: CASSSLAESSYEQYF. The CDR3 DNA reads as TGTGCCAGCAGCTCATTAGCGGAAAGCTCCTACGAGCAGTACTTC. The full variable domain, in which reference TRBV7-2 and TRBJ2-7 provide the parts outside the CDR3, is GAGVSQSPSNKVTEKGKDVELRCDPISGHTALYWYRQSLGQGLEFLIYFQGNSAPDKSGLPSDRFSAERTGGSVSTLTIQRTQQEDSAVYLCASSSLAESSYEQYFGPGTRLTVT.

Points on this clone: Other nucleotide sequences in the sample specify the same CDR3. The V call is TRBV5-1, the J call TRBJ2-7, with TRBD1 as a possible D gene (5 bases). This CDR3 has 14 residues. V dropped 0 bases and J dropped 3 bases, with 10 bases sitting between them. In germline, CDR1 is SGHRS, CDR2 YFSETQ. The DNA for the CDR3 is TGCGCCAGCAGCTTGGTGCAGGGCAACTACGAGCAGTACTTC. Protein product: CASSLVQGNYEQYF.

The rearrangement joins TRBV21-1 to TRBJ2-5; no check of the table's D call, TRBD1, against the DNA was made. TRBV21-1 corresponds to a pseudogene. The CDR3 length is 17 residues. The CDR3 spells CASSKGISDKIGETQYF. The CDR3 bases are TGTGCCAGCAGCAAAGGGATTTCGGACAAAATCGGAGAGACCCAGTACTTC.

This clone was seen only once. The chain recombines TRBV7-8 with TRBJ2-1; 10 bases align to TRBD2. The CDR3 is 16 amino acids. Germline V lookup: CDR1 SGHVS, CDR2 FQNEAQ. V lost 5 bases to trimming and J lost 7 bases; unmatched junction nucleotides: 11. The CDR3 nucleotides are TGTGCCAGCAGCCCGCTAGCGGGAGTTGGTCTGAATGAGCAGTTCTTC. Amino acids: CASSPLAGVGLNEQFF.

V and J are TRBV2 and TRBJ1-5; D is uncertain. Looked up from germline, CDR1 is SNHLY and CDR2 is FYNNEI. This CDR3 comprises 14 residues. V was shortened by 3 bases and J by 4 bases, with 10 bases between the two germline ends. The CDR3 spells CASSEEALNQPQHF. The DNA of the CDR3 is TGTGCCAGCAGTGAGGAGGCCCTTAATCAGCCCCAGCATTTT.

The chain combines TRBV6-4 with TRBJ1-1; no definite D call. The V end lost 6 bases, the J end lost 4 bases, and 15 bases lay between the germline ends. This CDR3 spans 14 amino acids. CDR1 MRHNA and CDR2 SNTAGT come from the germline V gene. The CDR3 bases are TGTGCCAGCAGATCAGACCGAACGAGCACTGAAGCTTTCTTT. Its protein is CASRSDRTSTEAFF.

The CDR3 region is CASSLEGGKSDTQYF. The CDR3, as DNA: TGTGCCAGCAGCTTAGAGGGGGGAAAATCAGATACGCAGTATTTT. J is TRBJ2-3 and V is TRBV7-9, with D perhaps matching TRBD1 or TRBD2 (6 bases each). The CDR3 contains 15 residues. CDR1 and CDR2 from the germline V gene are SEHNR and FQNEAQ (reference sequence). Trimming stripped 1 base from V and 4 bases from J, with 12 bases between.

Concerning this clone: Mismatch with germline at one junction end may stem from a read error. The V and J genes are TRBV7-9 and TRBJ1-5, with no clear D. Germline loops: CDR1 SEHNR, CDR2 FQNEAQ (reference sequence). The CDR3 has 14 amino acids. CDR3 DNA sequence: TGTGCCAGCAGCCCACTGGGAGACAATCAGTCCCAGCATTTT. Its translation: CASSPLGDNQSQHF.

The chain links TRBV6-5 to TRBJ1-5; the D is unclear. V lost 9 bases to trimming and J lost 0 bases, with 9 bases between them. This CDR3 has 13 residues. From germline, CDR1 is MNHEY and CDR2 SVGAGI. The CDR3 DNA reads as TGTGCCAGGGCGGGTGCTAGCAATCAGCCCCAGCATTTT. It codes for CARAGASNQPQHF.